This TCR beta chain stems from a study of shared clonotypes between healthy human individuals (dated by TCRdb to 2020 to 2022). With respect to the entire study: A few men and two women, aged 18 to 49 years, made up the cohort. To estimate repertoire size and how much clonotype sharing occurs between individuals, the study deeply sequenced the blood TCR repertoires of about 5 healthy adults. To increase sequencing depth and limit assay-specific biases, different laboratories used diverse techniques to prepare libraries and sequence TCR repertoires. Between about 0.9 and 8.9 billion PBMCs per donor were obtained by leukapheresis. For each donor, CD4 naive and CD4 memory were each given three plates, CD8 naive was given two plates, and CD8 memory was given one plate.

Using the deep immunoSEQ assay, multiplex PCR amplified TCR CDR3 regions from genomic DNA. Extracted genomic DNA from each cell subset was spread evenly across all wells of several immunoSEQ 96-well plates, with each plate serving as a replicate. For sorted subsets, 200 to 250 ng genomic DNA, equal to tens of thousands of T cell genomes, was loaded into each replicate PCR. The purified libraries were quantified using a Qubit 3.0 fluorometer, sized with a Bioanalyzer 2100, and then quantified again using the KAPA Library Quantification kit. Each immunoSEQ 96-well plate was sequenced on its own single-read 150-cycle Illumina NextSeq 550 flow cell. The original pipeline was this. The immunoSEQ output contained only junctional sequences without quality scores, so filtering could not match that applied to full-length reads. To assign V/J genes and CDR3, sequences were annotated against IMGT germline references using PyIR, a Python wrapper for IgBLAST v1.9. Reads were removed for weak V/J assignments (E-value above 1e-6), missing CDR3, stop codons, out-of-frame junctions, or ambiguous translated residues. A V3J clonotype was defined by an identical inferred V gene, J gene, and CDR3 amino acid sequence. Percentage overlap between repertoires was calculated by dividing the number of shared unique clonotypes by the size of the smaller repertoire. Three approaches were used to assess repertoire richness: RTK rarefaction, the Chao1 estimator, and Recon v2.1 estimates of unobserved clonotypes. For all TCRbeta clonotypes obtained by the gDNA method from several donors, generation probabilities were computed with OLGA. TCRdb retrieved this table from immuneACCESS and kept in-frame rearrangements only. Not all clones are present; in checked studies, unresolved V genes account for under half, and no reason is known for the remainder. That table furnishes V, J and clone size, whereas the DNA furnished D and trimming. The sample profile shows 2 million to 2.5 million clones; 85% to 95% of them were found once. The ten largest clonotypes hold under 0.15% of the sample.

CDR1 and CDR2 (MGHDK, SYGVNS) derive from the germline V gene. CDR3 length: 14 amino acids, cysteine to phenylalanine. Only CDR3 DNA is held: 42 bases, read in frame from base 1. Germline trimming: 6 bases from V, 3 bases from J; junction bases outside gene matches: 4. About this clone: The antigen this receptor binds is unknown. No much larger clonotype is one base removed from it; base qualities were not supplied. The same CDR3 can be traced to other DNA sequences in this sample.

General study outcomes and caveats: Compared with non-shared clonotypes, clonotypes shared by all four sorted-subset donors had higher generation probabilities. Naive subsets generally had larger estimated clonotype richness than memory subsets did. Only blood was sampled, and tissue TCR repertoires likely differ from those in blood. Because the study included only a small number of donors, the genetic and exposure-history diversity represented was limited. Pairwise subsampling led to the expectation that sequencing depth would affect the degree of clonotype sharing among donors. When a handful of donors were compared, the shared fraction of clonotypes was 5% to 6.5% for naive CD4, 3.5% to 4% for naive CD8, 2.3% for memory CD4, and 0.4% for memory CD8. Incomplete sequencing was indicated by rarefaction of sorted-subset datasets, despite the large sequencing depth.

The donors were healthy, HIV-negative adults with no recently reported acute infections or vaccinations. Every donor was a Caucasian adult residing in Nashville, Tennessee, USA. Magnetic negative selection was used to enrich CD4+ T cells, after which naive cells were positively selected on CD45RA and the negative fraction became the memory subset. Blood was obtained by leukapheresis, after which PBMCs were separated by Ficoll-Histopaque density gradient centrifugation and cryopreserved in liquid nitrogen vapor phase. Analytical flow cytometry was used to check the purity and quantity of every magnetically sorted T cell population. Each sorted fraction had its genomic DNA isolated and then quantified by UV absorbance on a Nanodrop 2000c.

Material for sequencing was naive CD4+ T cells sorted from blood. This specimen's cell subset or site label, per the study, means: CD45RA+ positively selected. The sequence was collected from a man between 18 and 35 years old in good health. This sequence uses TRBV25-1 and TRBJ2-1; 8 central nucleotides agree with TRBD1. The bases read TGTGCCAGCAGCCGGGACAGGAACTACAATGAGCAGTTCTTC. It translates to CASSRDRNYNEQFF.